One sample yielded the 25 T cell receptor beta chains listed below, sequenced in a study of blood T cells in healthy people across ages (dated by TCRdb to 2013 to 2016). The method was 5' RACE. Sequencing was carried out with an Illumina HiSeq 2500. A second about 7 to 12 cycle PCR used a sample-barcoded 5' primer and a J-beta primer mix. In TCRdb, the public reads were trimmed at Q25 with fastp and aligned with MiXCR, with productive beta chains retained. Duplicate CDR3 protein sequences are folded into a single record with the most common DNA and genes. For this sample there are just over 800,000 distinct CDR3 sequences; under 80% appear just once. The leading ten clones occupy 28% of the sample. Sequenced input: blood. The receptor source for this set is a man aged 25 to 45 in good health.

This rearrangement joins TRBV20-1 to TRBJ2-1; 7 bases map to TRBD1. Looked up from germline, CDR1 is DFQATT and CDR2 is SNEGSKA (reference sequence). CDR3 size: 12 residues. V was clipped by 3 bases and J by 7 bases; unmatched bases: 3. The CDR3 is CSARSGQNEQFF. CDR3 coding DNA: TGCAGTGCTAGGTCGGGACAGAATGAGCAGTTCTTC.

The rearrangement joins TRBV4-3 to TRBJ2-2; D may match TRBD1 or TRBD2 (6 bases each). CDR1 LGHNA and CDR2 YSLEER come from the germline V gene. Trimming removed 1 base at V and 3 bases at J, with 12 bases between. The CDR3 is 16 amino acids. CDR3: CASSQVWGADTGELFF. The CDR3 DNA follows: TGCGCCAGCAGCCAAGTGTGGGGGGCGGACACCGGGGAGCTGTTTTTT.

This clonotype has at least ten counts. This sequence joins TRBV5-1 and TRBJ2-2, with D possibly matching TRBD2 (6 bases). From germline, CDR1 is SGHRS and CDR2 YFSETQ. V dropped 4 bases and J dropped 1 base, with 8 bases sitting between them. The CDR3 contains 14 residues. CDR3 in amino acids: CASSVRGNTGELFF. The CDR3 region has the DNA TGCGCCAGCAGCGTGCGGGGGAACACCGGGGAGCTGTTTTTT.

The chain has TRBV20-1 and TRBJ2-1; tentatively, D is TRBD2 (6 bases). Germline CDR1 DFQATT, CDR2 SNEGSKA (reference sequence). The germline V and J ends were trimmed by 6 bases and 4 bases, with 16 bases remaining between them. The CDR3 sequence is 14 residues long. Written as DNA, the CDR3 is TGCAGTGCCCTTGGGGGACTTTTTTACAATGAGCAGTTCTTC. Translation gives CSALGGLFYNEQFF.

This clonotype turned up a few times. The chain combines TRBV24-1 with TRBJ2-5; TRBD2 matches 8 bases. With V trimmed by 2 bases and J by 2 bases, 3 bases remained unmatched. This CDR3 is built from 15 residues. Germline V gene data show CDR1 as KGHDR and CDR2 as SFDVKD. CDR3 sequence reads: CATSDSAGVQETQYF. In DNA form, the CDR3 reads TGTGCCACCAGTGATTCAGCGGGGGTACAAGAGACCCAGTACTTC.

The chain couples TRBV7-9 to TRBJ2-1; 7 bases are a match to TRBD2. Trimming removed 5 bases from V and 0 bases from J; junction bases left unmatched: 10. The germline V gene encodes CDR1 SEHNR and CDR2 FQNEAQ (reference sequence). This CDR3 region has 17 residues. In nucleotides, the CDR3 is TGTGCCAGCAGCCAAAGCGGGACTTCCCGCTCCTACAATGAGCAGTTCTTC. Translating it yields CASSQSGTSRSYNEQFF. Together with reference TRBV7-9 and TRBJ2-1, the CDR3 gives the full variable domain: DTGVSQNPRHKITKRGQNVTFRCDPISEHNRLYWYRQTLGQGPEFLTYFQNEAQLEKSRLLSDRFSAERPKGSFSTLEIQRTEQGDSAMYLCASSQSGTSRSYNEQFFGPGTRLTVL.

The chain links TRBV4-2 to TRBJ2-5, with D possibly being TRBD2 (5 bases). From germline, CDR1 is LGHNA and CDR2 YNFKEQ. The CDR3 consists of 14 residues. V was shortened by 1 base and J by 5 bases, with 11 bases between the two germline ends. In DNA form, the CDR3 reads TGTGCCAGCAGCCAAGGAGGTAGCGCGGAGACCCAGTACTTC. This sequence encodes CASSQGGSAETQYF.

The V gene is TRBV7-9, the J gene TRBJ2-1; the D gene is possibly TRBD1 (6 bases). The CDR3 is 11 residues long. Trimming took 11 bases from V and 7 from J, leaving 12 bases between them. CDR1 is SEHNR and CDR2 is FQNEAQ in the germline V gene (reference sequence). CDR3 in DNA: TGTGCCGGATTACAGGGTAATGAGCAGTTCTTC. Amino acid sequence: CAGLQGNEQFF.

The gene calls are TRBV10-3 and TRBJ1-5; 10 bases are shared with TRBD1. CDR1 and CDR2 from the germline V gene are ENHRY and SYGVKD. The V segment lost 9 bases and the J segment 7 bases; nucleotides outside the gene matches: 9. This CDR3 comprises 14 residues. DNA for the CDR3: TGTGCCATTCGAGCCGGGACAGGGGTCCAGCCCCAGCATTTT. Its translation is CAIRAGTGVQPQHF.

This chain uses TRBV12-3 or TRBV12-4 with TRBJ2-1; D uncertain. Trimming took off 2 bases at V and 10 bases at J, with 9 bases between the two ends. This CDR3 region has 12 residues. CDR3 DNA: TGTGCCAGCAGTTTATCGAGGACCGAGCAGTTCTTC. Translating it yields CASSLSRTEQFF.

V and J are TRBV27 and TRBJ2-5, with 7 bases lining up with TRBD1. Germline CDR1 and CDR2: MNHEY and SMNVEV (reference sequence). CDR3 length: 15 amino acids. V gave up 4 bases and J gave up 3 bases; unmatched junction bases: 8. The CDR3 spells CASSSGSTGKETQYF. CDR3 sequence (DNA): TGTGCCAGCAGTTCTGGATCGACAGGGAAAGAGACCCAGTACTTC.

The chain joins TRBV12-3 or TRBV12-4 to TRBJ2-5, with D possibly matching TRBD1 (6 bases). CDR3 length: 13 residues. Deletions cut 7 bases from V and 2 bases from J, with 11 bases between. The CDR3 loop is CASTGQPQETQYF. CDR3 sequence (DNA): TGTGCCAGCACCGGACAGCCACAAGAGACCCAGTACTTC.

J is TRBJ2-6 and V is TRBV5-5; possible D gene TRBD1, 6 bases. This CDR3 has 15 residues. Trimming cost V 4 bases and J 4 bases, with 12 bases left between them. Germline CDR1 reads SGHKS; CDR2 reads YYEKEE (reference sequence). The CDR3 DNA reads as TGTGCCAGCAGCGGTACAGGGATCGGGGCCAACGTCCTGACTTTC. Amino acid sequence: CASSGTGIGANVLTF.

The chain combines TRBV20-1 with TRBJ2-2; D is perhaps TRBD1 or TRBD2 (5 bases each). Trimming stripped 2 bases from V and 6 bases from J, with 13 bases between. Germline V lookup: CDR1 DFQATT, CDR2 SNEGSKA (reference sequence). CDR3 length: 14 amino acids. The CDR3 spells CSARRGPGAGELFF. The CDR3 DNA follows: TGCAGTGCTAGACGGGGCCCTGGGGCCGGGGAGCTGTTTTTT.

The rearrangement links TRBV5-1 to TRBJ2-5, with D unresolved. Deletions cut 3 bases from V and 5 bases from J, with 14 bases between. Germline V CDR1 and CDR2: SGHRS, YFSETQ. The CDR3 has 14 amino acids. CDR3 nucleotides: TGCGCCAGCAGCTCAGGACCGGTCGGGGAGACCCAGTACTTC. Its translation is CASSSGPVGETQYF. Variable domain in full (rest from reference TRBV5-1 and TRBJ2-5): KAGVTQTPRYLIKTRGQQVTLSCSPISGHRSVSWYQQTPGQGLQFLFEYFSETQRNKGNFPGRFSGRQFSNSRSEMNVSTLELGDSALYLCASSSGPVGETQYFGPGTRLLVL.

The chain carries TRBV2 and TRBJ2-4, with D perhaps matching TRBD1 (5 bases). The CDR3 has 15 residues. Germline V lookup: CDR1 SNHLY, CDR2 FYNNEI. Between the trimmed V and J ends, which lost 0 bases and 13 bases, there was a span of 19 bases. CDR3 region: CASSEAAAGLGEQYF. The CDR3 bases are TGTGCCAGCAGTGAAGCGGCCGCAGGGCTTGGTGAGCAGTACTTC.

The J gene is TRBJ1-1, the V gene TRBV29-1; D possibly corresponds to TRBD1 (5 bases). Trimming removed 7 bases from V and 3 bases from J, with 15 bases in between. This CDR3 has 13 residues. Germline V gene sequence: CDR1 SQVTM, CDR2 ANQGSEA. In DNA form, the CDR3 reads TGCAGCGCTGACTACAGGCGAGACACTGAAGCTTTCTTT. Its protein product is CSADYRRDTEAFF.

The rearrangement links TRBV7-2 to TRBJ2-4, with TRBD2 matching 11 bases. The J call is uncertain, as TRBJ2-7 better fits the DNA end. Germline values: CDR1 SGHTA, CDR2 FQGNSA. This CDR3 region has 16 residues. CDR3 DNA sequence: TGTGCCAGCAGCTTCACTAGCGGGGGAGCTCGTAACGAGCAGTACTTC. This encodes CASSFTSGGARNEQYF.

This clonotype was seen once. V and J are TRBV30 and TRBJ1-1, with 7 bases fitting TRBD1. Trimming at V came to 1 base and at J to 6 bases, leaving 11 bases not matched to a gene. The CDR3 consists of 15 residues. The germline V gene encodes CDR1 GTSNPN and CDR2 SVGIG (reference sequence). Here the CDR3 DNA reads TGTGCCTGGAGTGAAGGGACAGCCGGAATTGCTGAAGCTTTCTTT. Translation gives CAWSEGTAGIAEAFF.

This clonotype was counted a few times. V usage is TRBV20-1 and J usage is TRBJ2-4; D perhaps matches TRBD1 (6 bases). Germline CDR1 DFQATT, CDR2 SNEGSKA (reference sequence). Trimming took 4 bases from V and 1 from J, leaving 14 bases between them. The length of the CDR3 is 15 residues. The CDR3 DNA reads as TGCAGTGCTAACCTCAGGGGTCGGGCCAAAAACATTCAGTACTTC. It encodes CSANLRGRAKNIQYF.

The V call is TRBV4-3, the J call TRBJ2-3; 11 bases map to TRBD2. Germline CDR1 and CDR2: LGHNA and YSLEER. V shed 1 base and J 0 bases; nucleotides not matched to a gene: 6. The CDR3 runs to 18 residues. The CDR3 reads CASSQVTSGGPSTDTQYF. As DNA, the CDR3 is TGCGCCAGCAGCCAAGTAACTAGCGGGGGCCCTAGCACAGATACGCAGTATTTT.

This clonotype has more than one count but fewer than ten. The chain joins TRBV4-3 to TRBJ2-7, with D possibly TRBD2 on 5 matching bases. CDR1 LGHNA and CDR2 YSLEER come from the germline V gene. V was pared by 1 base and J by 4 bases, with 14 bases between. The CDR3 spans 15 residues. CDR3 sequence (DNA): TGCGCCAGCAGCCAAGCGGACGGGATAGGGTACGAGCAGTACTTC. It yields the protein CASSQADGIGYEQYF.

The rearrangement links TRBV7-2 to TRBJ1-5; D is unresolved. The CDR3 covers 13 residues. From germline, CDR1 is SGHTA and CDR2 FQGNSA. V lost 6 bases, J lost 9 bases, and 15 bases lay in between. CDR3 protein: CASSRPDRGPQHF. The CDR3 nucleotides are TGTGCCAGCAGTCGTCCCGACCGGGGGCCCCAGCATTTT.

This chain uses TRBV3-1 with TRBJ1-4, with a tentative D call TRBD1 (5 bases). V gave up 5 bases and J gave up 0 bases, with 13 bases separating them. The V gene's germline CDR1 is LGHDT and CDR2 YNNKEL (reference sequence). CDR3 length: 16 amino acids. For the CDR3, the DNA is TGTGCCAGCAGCATAGGGGCCGAACCAACTAATGAAAAACTGTTTTTT. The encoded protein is CASSIGAEPTNEKLFF.

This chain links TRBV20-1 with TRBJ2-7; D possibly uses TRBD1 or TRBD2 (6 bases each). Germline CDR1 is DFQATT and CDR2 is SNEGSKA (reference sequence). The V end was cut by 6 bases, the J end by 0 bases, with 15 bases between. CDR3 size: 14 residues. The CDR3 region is CSAHRGAASYEQYF. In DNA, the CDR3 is TGCAGTGCCCATAGGGGGGCTGCCTCCTACGAGCAGTACTTC.